This T cell receptor (beta chain) appears in the sequencing data of a study of T cells in Graves' hyperthyroidism and ophthalmopathy. Amplified regions were TCR beta CDR3 sequences from RNA transcripts. HTBI primers drove first-round RT-PCR of the TCR CDR3. TCRdb redid the calling of the multiplex PCR reads with MiXCR, one entry per CDR3 protein. This table has 92,000 or so distinct CDR3 sequences, under 65% appearing once. In the case of this clonotype: The junction and the germline gene differ at one end; a read error may be behind it.

Germline V lookup: CDR1 SNHLY, CDR2 FYNNEI. This CDR3 region has 14 residues. The material sequenced was blood. This chain links TRBV2 with TRBJ1-5; TRBD1 aligns across 9 bases. This TCR was sampled from a woman aged 40 to 50 with Graves' hyperthyroidism. CDR3 sequence reads: CASMGQGRVLPQRF. Written as DNA, the CDR3 is TGTGCCAGCATGGGACAGGGACGTGTGTTGCCCCAGCGTTTT.